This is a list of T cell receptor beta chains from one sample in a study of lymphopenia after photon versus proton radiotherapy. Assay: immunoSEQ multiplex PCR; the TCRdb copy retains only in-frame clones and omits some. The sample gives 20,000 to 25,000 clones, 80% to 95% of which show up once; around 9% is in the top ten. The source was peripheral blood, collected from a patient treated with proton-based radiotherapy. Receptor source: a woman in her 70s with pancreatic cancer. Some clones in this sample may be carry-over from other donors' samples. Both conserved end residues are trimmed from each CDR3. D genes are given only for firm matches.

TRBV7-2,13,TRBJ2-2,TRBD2,ASSLAGLRTGELF
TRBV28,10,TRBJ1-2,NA,ATLQENYGYT
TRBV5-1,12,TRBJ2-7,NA,ASSLGRVAYEQY
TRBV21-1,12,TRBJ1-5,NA,ASSKVRENQPQH
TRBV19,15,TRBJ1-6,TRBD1,ASSNRRQGREDSPLH
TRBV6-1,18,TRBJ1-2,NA,ASRDPGGLISLPANYGYT
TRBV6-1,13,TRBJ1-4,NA,ASSEAISLGEKLF
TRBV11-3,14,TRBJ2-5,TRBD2,ASSPGRFGGEETQY
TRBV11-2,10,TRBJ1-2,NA,ASSHSNYGYT
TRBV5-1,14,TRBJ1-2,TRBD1,ASSLAGIRTGNGYT
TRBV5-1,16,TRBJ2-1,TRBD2,ASSPGQGGLAGVNEQF
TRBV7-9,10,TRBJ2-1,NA,ASADLYNEQF
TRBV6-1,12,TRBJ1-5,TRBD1,ASSKTGGYQPQH
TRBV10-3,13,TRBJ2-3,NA,AISGAGQSTDTQY
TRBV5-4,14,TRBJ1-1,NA,ASIPGGGRINTEAF
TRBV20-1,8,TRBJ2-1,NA,SALYNEQF
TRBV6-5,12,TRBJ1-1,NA,ASSYSGVDTEAF
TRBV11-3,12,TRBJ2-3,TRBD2,ASSPGGGADTQY
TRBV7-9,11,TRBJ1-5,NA,ASSLDGHQPQH
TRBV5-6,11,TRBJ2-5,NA,ASSSWIQETQY
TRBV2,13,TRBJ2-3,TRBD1,ASSGTGRDGDTQY
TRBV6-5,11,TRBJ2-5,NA,ASTPQGLETQY
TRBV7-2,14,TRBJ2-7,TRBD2,ASSSRGLAVTYEQY
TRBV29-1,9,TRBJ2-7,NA,SVVGGYEQY
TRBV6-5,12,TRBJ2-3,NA,ASSYGGSTDTQY
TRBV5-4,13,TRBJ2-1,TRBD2,ASSPSGSSYNEQF
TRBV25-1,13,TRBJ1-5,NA,ASSESLGGGQPQH
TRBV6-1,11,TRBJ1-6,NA,ASSGGLDSPLH
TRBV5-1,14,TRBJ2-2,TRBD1,ASSNGDRPNTGELF
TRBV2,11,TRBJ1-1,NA,ASSDQGSTEAF
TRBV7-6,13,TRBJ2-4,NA,ASSLEPGGKNIQY
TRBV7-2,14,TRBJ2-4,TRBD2,ASSFSGRGIKNIQY
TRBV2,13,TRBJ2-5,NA,ASGPLGSGSETQY
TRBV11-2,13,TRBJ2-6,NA,ASSLQGTGANVLT
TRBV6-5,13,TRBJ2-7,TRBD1,ASSSPGTGNYEQY
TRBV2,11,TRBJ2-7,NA,ASSEVGVSGQY
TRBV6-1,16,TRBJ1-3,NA,ASSEAGPRAGSGNTIY
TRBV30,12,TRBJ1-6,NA,AWSAAGRNSPLH
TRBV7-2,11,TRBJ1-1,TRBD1,ASSLEGTGEAF
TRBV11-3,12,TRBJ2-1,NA,ASSLGQGYNEQF
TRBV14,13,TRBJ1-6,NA,ASSLQAFSNSPLH
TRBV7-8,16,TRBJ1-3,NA,ASSYGPMQGLAGNTIY
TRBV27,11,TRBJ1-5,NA,ASSVGLNQPQH
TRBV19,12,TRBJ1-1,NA,ASSPPWGNTEAF